These 18 T cell receptor beta chains were all obtained from the same sample, sequenced in a study of cytomegalovirus exposure and HLA in healthy donors. 13 Jbeta primers and 60 Vbeta primers were used for the PCR. TCRdb's copy holds only in-frame clones and misses some; the assay was immunoSEQ multiplex PCR. The sample holds 100,000 or so clones, about three quarters seen once. The source material was PBMCs. The origin of the receptors is a young man in good health and CMV-seropositive.

The chain uses TRBV5-1 and TRBJ2-6, with unresolved D. CDR3 length equals 15 residues. From germline, CDR1 is SGHRS and CDR2 YFSETQ. The ends were cut back, 1 base at V and 2 bases at J, with 7 bases in the middle. CDR3 nucleotides: TGCGCCAGCAGCTTGATGGAGCCTGGGGCCAACGTCCTGACTTTC. Protein: CASSLMEPGANVLTF.

This clone has only one observation. The chain has TRBV19 and TRBJ1-1; possibly TRBD1 for D (5 bases). Trimming left V 8 bases short and J 0 bases short, with 10 bases between. CDR1 and CDR2 from the germline V gene are LNHDA and SQIVND (reference sequence). The CDR3 contains 13 residues. The CDR3 DNA reads as TGTGCCAGTGGGACTCTTATGAACACTGAAGCTTTCTTT. Translated, it gives CASGTLMNTEAFF.

In this sample, this clone turned up once. The chain has TRBV5-3 and TRBJ2-7, with TRBD1 matching over 7 bases. TRBV5-3 is labeled an ORF, and its function is uncertain. V shed 4 bases and J 7 bases; nucleotides not matched to a gene: 14. The CDR3 contains 15 residues. The CDR3 region has the DNA TGTGCCAGAAGCCCCGGACTTCTAGCAGGGGGAGAGCAGTACTTC. It translates to CARSPGLLAGGEQYF.

The chain recombines TRBV18 with TRBJ2-1; 8 bases map to TRBD1. This CDR3 region has 15 residues. J gave up 2 bases and V 0 bases, and 0 bases lay outside the gene matches. Germline assignment: CDR1 KGHSH and CDR2 LQKENI. This chain's CDR3 is CASSPPGQAYNEQFF. The CDR3 coding sequence is TGTGCCAGCTCACCACCGGGACAGGCCTACAATGAGCAGTTCTTC.

The V and J genes are TRBV5-1 and TRBJ2-3; 12 nucleotides line up with TRBD1. This CDR3 region has 15 residues. Germline loops: CDR1 SGHRS, CDR2 YFSETQ. Trimming cost V 4 bases and J 5 bases; bases outside gene matches: 5. The CDR3, as DNA: TGCGCCAGCAGCGTCCGGGACAGGGGGCTAGATACGCAGTATTTT. Translating gives CASSVRDRGLDTQYF.

The rearrangement uses TRBV27 and TRBJ1-6; the D gene is possibly TRBD1 (5 bases). Germline lookup yields CDR1 MNHEY and CDR2 SMNVEV (reference sequence). V lost 4 bases and J 6 bases, leaving 7 bases between the germline ends. The CDR3 length is 13 residues. CDR3 sequence reads: CASSSTVNSPLHF. The CDR3 coding sequence is TGTGCCAGCAGTTCGACAGTTAATTCACCCCTCCACTTT.

The chain couples TRBV25-1 to TRBJ1-5; TRBD1 matches at 9 bases. Germline V lookup: CDR1 MGHDK, CDR2 SYGVNS. The CDR3 covers 15 residues. Germline trimming cut 4 bases from V and 3 bases from J; bases unmatched to any gene: 4. CDR3 sequence: CASSAGTGYNQPQHF. The CDR3 DNA reads as TGTGCCAGCAGTGCTGGGACAGGGTACAATCAGCCCCAGCATTTT. The full variable domain, in which reference TRBV25-1 and TRBJ1-5 provide the parts outside the CDR3, is EADIYQTPRYLVIGTGKKITLECSQTMGHDKMYWYQQDPGMELHLIHYSYGVNSTEKGDLSSESTVSRIRTEHFPLTLESARPSHTSQYLCASSAGTGYNQPQHFGDGTRLSIL.

The CDR3 spells CASSLYRAEAFF. CDR3 nucleotides: TGTGCCAGCAGTCTCTACAGGGCTGAAGCTTTCTTT. The rearrangement uses TRBV2 and TRBJ1-1; tentative D call: TRBD1 (6 bases). The CDR3 sequence is 12 residues long. Trimming cost V 5 bases and J 6 bases, with 10 bases left between them. Looked up from germline, CDR1 is SNHLY and CDR2 is FYNNEI.

V gene TRBV6-4 combines with J gene TRBJ2-3; tentative D call: TRBD2 (5 bases). Germline V CDR1 and CDR2: MRHNA, SNTAGT. Trimming stripped 1 base from V and 4 bases from J, with 15 bases between. The CDR3 is 16 residues long. The CDR3 region is CASSDFRGLVADTQYF. The CDR3 DNA is TGTGCCAGCAGTGACTTCCGGGGTTTGGTTGCAGATACGCAGTATTTT.

V gene TRBV4-1 combines with J gene TRBJ2-2, with D possibly TRBD2 on 7 matching bases. The CDR3 has 15 residues. Trimming removed 5 bases at V and 4 bases at J, with 14 bases between. Germline-derived CDR1 and CDR2 are MGHRA and YSYEKL. This CDR3 reads CASSYGGAGTGELFF. The CDR3 DNA reads as TGCGCCAGCAGCTATGGGGGGGCGGGCACCGGGGAGCTGTTTTTT.

The chain carries TRBV4-3 and TRBJ1-5, with a weak D call TRBD1 (6 bases). Germline V gives CDR1 LGHNA, CDR2 YSLEER. V was clipped by 0 bases and J by 4 bases, with 7 bases between them. CDR3 size: 14 residues. CDR3 residues: CASSQDQGNQPQHF. CDR3 nucleotide sequence: TGCGCCAGCAGCCAAGATCAGGGGAATCAGCCCCAGCATTTT.

The V call is TRBV19, the J call TRBJ2-5; D remains unclear. CDR3 length equals 14 residues. Looked up from germline, CDR1 is LNHDA and CDR2 is SQIVND (reference sequence). The ends were cut back, 5 bases at V and 11 bases at J, with 21 bases in the middle. DNA of the CDR3: TGTGCCAGTAGTGCATTAGCCCGGAATGATGAGCAGTACTTC. Residues: CASSALARNDEQYF.

V and J are TRBV7-8 and TRBJ1-4; TRBD1 agrees at 10 bases. Per germline, CDR1 SGHVS and CDR2 FQNEAQ. J gave up 12 bases and V 7 bases, and 2 bases lay outside the gene matches. The CDR3 has 11 amino acids. CDR3 residues: CASIGQGELFF. Written as DNA, the CDR3 is TGTGCCAGCATCGGACAGGGGGAACTGTTTTTT.

This chain links TRBV7-3 with TRBJ2-5; D perhaps matches TRBD2 (6 bases). CDR1 and CDR2 (germline): SGHTA, FQGTGA. This CDR3 region has 15 residues. The V gene lost 4 bases and the J gene lost 1 base, with 13 bases spanning the gap. In DNA form, the CDR3 reads TGTGCCAGCAGCTCCCTTGGGGGGACCCAAGAGACCCAGTACTTC. Translating gives CASSSLGGTQETQYF.

In its sample, this clone was seen a few times. V is TRBV5-1 and J is TRBJ1-4, with TRBD1 as a possible D gene (6 bases). V dropped 5 bases and J dropped 3 bases, with 20 bases sitting between them. The CDR3 has 17 residues. Germline-derived CDR1 and CDR2 are SGHRS and YFSETQ. CDR3 amino acids: CASSFGQIDKANEKLFF. For the CDR3, the DNA is TGCGCCAGCAGTTTCGGACAGATAGATAAGGCTAATGAAAAACTGTTTTTT.

The chain links TRBV19 to TRBJ1-5, with a possible D match to TRBD1 (6 bases). With 6 bases removed from V and 3 bases from J, the gap between germline ends came to 15 bases. Germline V gene data show CDR1 as LNHDA and CDR2 as SQIVND (reference sequence). This CDR3 spans 15 amino acids. The CDR3 nucleotides read TGTGCCAGTAGGGTGGGGGCCCCGTACAATCAGCCCCAGCATTTT. Its translation is CASRVGAPYNQPQHF. Drawing the rest from reference TRBV19 and TRBJ1-5, the complete variable domain is DGGITQSPKYLFRKEGQNVTLSCEQNLNHDAMYWYRQDPGQGLRLIYYSQIVNDFQKGDIAEGYSVSREKKESFPLTVTSAQKNPTAFYLCASRVGAPYNQPQHFGDGTRLSIL.

Note on this clone: Different DNA sequences within this sample yield the same CDR3. The chain links TRBV7-2 to TRBJ1-5; 7 positions agree with TRBD1. Looked up from germline, CDR1 is SGHTA and CDR2 is FQGNSA. The CDR3 is made up of 15 amino acids. V dropped 4 bases and J dropped 8; count of bases not matched to a gene: 11. As DNA, the CDR3 is TGTGCCAGCAGCTCACCAGGGGGGCCTGGGAAGCCCCAGCATTTT. Translated: CASSSPGGPGKPQHF.

The chain joins TRBV15 to TRBJ2-5; TRBD1 might be the D (6 bases). Trimming took 5 bases from V and 5 from J, leaving 21 bases between them. Germline CDR1 is LNHNV and CDR2 is YYDKDF (reference sequence). The CDR3 has 16 residues. Written as DNA, the CDR3 is TGTGCCACCAGCCCCGAAAGGACAGTGTCGGGGGAGACCCAGTACTTC. It codes for CATSPERTVSGETQYF.